This T cell receptor (beta chain) was sequenced for a study of T-cell reconstitution after alpha-beta-depleted transplantation in children (dated by TCRdb to 2016 to 2017). Background for the entire study: Using TCR repertoire profiling, the study quantitatively followed how T-cell immune reconstitution unfolded in children after TCRalphabeta/CD19-depleted allogeneic hematopoietic cell transplantation. Study-wide conclusions, independent of this receptor: The frequencies of hyperexpanded clones fell over the following months, and after one year, T-cell counts and TCRbeta diversity were mostly attributed to newly produced T cells. Apparently early alphabetaT-cell count recovery about two months after transplant reportedly relied on only several hundred rapidly expanded clones derived from non-depleted graft cells. In some patients, high TCRbeta diversity at day 60 was attributed to recipient T cells and intrathymic progenitors that had survived conditioning.

The receptor library was made with PCR. Reads for this sample came from an Illumina HiSeq 2500. TCR library preparation used molecular barcoding, with unique molecular identifiers applied to normalize quantification of the TCRbeta repertoire. TCRdb itself trimmed the public reads at Q25 with fastp, ran MiXCR and retained productive beta chains. Here each entry gathers all rows of one CDR3 protein and keeps the most common genes and DNA. This sample lists about 610,000 distinct CDR3 sequences; about a quarter were detected once. About a third of the sample is held by the ten biggest clonotypes. This clonotype was observed many times. Its antigen target is currently unknown. Base qualities were left out, and no much larger clone turns up one base away. Its CDR3 holds 12 amino acids, cysteine through phenylalanine. Only the CDR3 DNA is retained, 36 bases long and in frame from the first base. V loses 2 bases, J loses 1 base, and the germline ends lie 3 bases apart. In the germline V gene, CDR1 corresponds to SGHRS and CDR2 to YFSETQ.

Sample treatment or condition, as interpreted from the label and publication: allogeneic hematopoietic cell transplantation with graft depleted of TCRalphabeta T cells and CD19 B cells. The transplant recipients were children given TCRalphabeta/CD19-depleted allogeneic hematopoietic cell grafts. The sequenced sample was PBMCs, obtained before TCRalphabeta/CD19-depleted stem cell transplant. This sequence was found in a boy under two years old with Wiskott-Aldrich syndrome, due to receive a stem cell transplant. The chain employs TRBV5-1 and TRBJ2-5; the D gene is unclear. The CDR3 loop reads CASSFSQETQYF. The DNA sequence reads TGCGCCAGCAGCTTCTCCCAAGAGACCCAGTACTTC.